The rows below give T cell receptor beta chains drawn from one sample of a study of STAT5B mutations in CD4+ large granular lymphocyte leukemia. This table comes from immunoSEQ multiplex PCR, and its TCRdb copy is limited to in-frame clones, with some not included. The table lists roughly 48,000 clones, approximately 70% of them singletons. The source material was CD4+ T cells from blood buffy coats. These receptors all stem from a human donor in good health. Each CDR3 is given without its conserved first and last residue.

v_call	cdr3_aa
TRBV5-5	ASSLAFPDRISGNTIY
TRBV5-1	ASSGPASRVQGGHQPQH
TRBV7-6	ASSLAFSGGEDTQY
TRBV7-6	ASTPLGGHRDTQY
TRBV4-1	ASSQDQIGVFSGNTIY
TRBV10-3	ATGADEGRNEQF
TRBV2	ASIEDRGHGYT
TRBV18	ASSPAQGAIGYT
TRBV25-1	ASSEWTSNTGELF
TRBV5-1	ASSLVSGGSYEQY
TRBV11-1	ASSLGFTYEQY
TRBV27	ASSKWDRNSPLH
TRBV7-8	ASSSTGAGNTIY
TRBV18	ASSESRGQDYGYT
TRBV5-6	ASSFWAAGANSPLH
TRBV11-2	ASSLEGTLGELF
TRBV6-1	ASKTGLVVTEAF
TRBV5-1	ASSGGQGHGNQPQH
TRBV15	ATSRERTGTYEQY
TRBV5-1	ASSLARAGTEAF
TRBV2	ASSGQGADTGELF
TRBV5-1	ASSLESPTEAF
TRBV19	ASSIRQGNQPQH
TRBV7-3	ASSLGGTDTQY
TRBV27	ASSFDRAEKLF
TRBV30	AWSVSGYSNQPQH
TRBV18	ASSPIDLTGANVLT
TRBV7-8	ASSATTSGGAGELF